This paragraph reports one T cell receptor (beta chain). Method: immunoSEQ multiplex PCR; TCRdb's copy keeps in-frame clones and lacks some. This table has 80,000 or so clones, approximately 94% appearing once. This CDR3 has 15 amino acids. The germline V gene has CDR1 SGHDN and CDR2 FVKESK. The ends were cut back, 5 bases at V and 0 bases at J, with 11 bases in the middle. The data were taken from a study of technical replicates of blood from a handful of donors. The source material was T cells isolated from PBMCs. The source of this sequence is a human donor in good health. V usage is TRBV14 and J usage is TRBJ2-1; D may be TRBD2 (5 bases). CDR3 region: CASSAPADSYNEQFF. In DNA, the CDR3 is TGTGCCAGCAGCGCGCCAGCGGACTCCTACAATGAGCAGTTCTTC.